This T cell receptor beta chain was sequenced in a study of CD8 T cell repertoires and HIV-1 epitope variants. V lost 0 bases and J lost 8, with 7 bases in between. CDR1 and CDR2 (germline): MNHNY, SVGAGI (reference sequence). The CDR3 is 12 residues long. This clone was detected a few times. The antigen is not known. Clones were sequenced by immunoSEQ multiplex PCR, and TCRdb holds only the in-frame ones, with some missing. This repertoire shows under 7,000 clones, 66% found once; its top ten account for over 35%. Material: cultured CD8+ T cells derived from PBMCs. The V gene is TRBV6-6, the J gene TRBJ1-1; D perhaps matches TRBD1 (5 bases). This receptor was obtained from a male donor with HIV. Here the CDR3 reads CASSYSKGEAFF. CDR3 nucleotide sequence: TGTGCCAGCAGTTACTCAAAGGGGGAAGCTTTCTTT.